The next 27 T cell receptor beta chains were all read from a single sample in a study of blood T cell repertoires in COVID-19. Clones were read by immunoSEQ multiplex PCR, and TCRdb kept only the in-frame ones, dropping some. This sample has 90,000 to 120,000 clones, with approximately 85% found just once. Specimen: peripheral blood. The origin of the receptors is a human donor in a cohort sampled during active COVID-19.

The CDR3 spells CASSWGGSEAFF. The DNA for the CDR3 is TGTGCCAGCAGCTGGGGAGGGAGTGAAGCTTTCTTT. V gene TRBV5-6 combines with J gene TRBJ1-1; D not resolved. The germline CDR1 and CDR2 sequences are SGHDT and YYEEEE. Between the trimmed V and J ends, which lost 3 bases and 7 bases, there was a span of 10 bases. The CDR3 contains 12 residues. The full variable domain, with the rest looked up from reference TRBV5-6 and TRBJ1-1, is DAGVTQSPTHLIKTRGQQVTLRCSPKSGHDTVSWYQQALGQGPQFIFQYYEEEERQRGNFPDRFSGHQFPNYSSELNVNALLLGDSALYLCASSWGGSEAFFGQGTRLTVV.

This clone is a singleton in its sample. The V and J genes are TRBV5-4 and TRBJ1-1; D is perhaps TRBD1 (6 bases). The CDR3 is made up of 15 amino acids. The V end lost 6 bases, the J end lost 1 base, and 16 bases lay between the germline ends. Germline-derived CDR1 and CDR2 are SGHNT and YYREEE (reference sequence). The CDR3 DNA reads TGTGCCAGCACCCTAGAACAGGGACGGAACACTGAAGCTTTCTTT. Translation: CASTLEQGRNTEAFF. The whole variable domain, filled in from reference TRBV5-4 and TRBJ1-1, reads ETGVTQSPTHLIKTRGQQVTLRCSSQSGHNTVSWYQQALGQGPQFIFQYYREEENGRGNFPPRFSGLQFPNYSSELNVNALELDDSALYLCASTLEQGRNTEAFFGQGTRLTVV.

The CDR3 protein is CASSLDGGRSQPQHF. In DNA, the CDR3 is TGTGCCAGCAGCTTAGACGGGGGGAGAAGTCAGCCCCAGCATTTT. The rearrangement joins TRBV11-2 to TRBJ1-5; tentative D call: TRBD1 (5 bases). This CDR3 is 15 amino acids long. V shed 0 bases and J shed 6 bases, with 12 bases lying between them. From germline, CDR1 is SGHAT and CDR2 FQNNGV.

The V gene is TRBV14, the J gene TRBJ2-5, with D maybe TRBD2 (6 bases). Looked up from germline, CDR1 is SGHDN and CDR2 is FVKESK. With 1 base removed from V and 2 bases from J, the gap between germline ends came to 11 bases. The CDR3 is made up of 15 amino acids. CDR3 nucleotides: TGTGCCAGCAGCCAAGCGGGACTGCCTCAAGAGACCCAGTACTTC. Protein sequence: CASSQAGLPQETQYF.

This rearrangement joins TRBV4-2 to TRBJ1-3, with D unclear. The germline V gene has CDR1 LGHNA and CDR2 YNFKEQ. The CDR3 sequence is 16 residues long. Trimming took 0 bases from V and 4 from J, leaving 13 bases between them. CDR3 sequence (DNA): TGTGCCAGCAGCCAAGATTTTTCGAGTACCGGAAACACCATATATTTT. The encoded protein is CASSQDFSSTGNTIYF.

The J gene is TRBJ2-2, the V gene TRBV10-3; 12 nucleotides agree with TRBD2. The V gene's germline CDR1 is ENHRY and CDR2 SYGVKD. The CDR3 is made up of 18 amino acids. Trimming at V came to 0 bases and at J to 7 bases, leaving 9 bases not matched to a gene. The chain's CDR3 is CAISESSSGRAYDGELFF. The CDR3 nucleotides read TGTGCCATCAGTGAGTCGTCTAGCGGGAGGGCCTATGACGGGGAGCTGTTTTTT.

This clone appeared once. The V gene is TRBV7-3, the J gene TRBJ2-1; 12 bases match TRBD1. The CDR3 runs to 15 residues. From germline, CDR1 is SGHTA and CDR2 FQGTGA. Germline trimming cut 4 bases from V and 8 bases from J; bases unmatched to any gene: 6. The CDR3 region has the DNA TGTGCCAGCAGCTCGTGGGACAGGGGGCTCTATGAGCAGTTCTTC. It codes for CASSSWDRGLYEQFF. The complete variable domain, with remaining parts taken from reference TRBV7-3 and TRBJ2-1, reads GAGVSQTPSNKVTEKGKYVELRCDPISGHTALYWYRQSLGQGPEFLIYFQGTGAADDSGLPNDRFFAVRPEGSVSTLKIQRTERGDSAVYLCASSSWDRGLYEQFFGPGTRLTVL.

The chain recombines TRBV5-1 with TRBJ2-1, with D possibly matching TRBD1 (6 bases). This CDR3 is 15 amino acids long. V was pared by 0 bases and J by 3 bases, with 10 bases between. Germline loops: CDR1 SGHRS, CDR2 YFSETQ. The CDR3: CASSLGGLIYNEQFF. CDR3 coding DNA: TGCGCCAGCAGCTTGGGGGGGCTTATCTACAATGAGCAGTTCTTC.

The rearrangement links TRBV6-1 to TRBJ2-7, with D perhaps matching TRBD2 (6 bases). The length of the CDR3 is 16 residues. V shed 6 bases and J shed 3 bases, with 21 bases lying between them. The V gene's germline CDR1 is MNHNS and CDR2 SASEGT. The CDR3 nucleotides read TGTGCCAGCAGGGAAACTAGCCCGCTCTTAAACTACGAGCAGTACTTC. It encodes CASRETSPLLNYEQYF.

The V gene is TRBV7-2, the J gene TRBJ1-1; D is ambiguous. Looked up from germline, CDR1 is SGHTA and CDR2 is FQGNSA. V lost 1 base to trimming and J lost 5 bases, with 17 bases between them. The length of the CDR3 is 16 residues. CDR3 in amino acids: CASSLVKPPVVTEAFF. CDR3 DNA: TGTGCCAGCAGCTTAGTAAAGCCCCCGGTAGTAACTGAAGCTTTCTTT.

The chain links TRBV7-9 to TRBJ1-6; TRBD1 matches at 9 bases. The CDR3 length is 15 residues. After removal of 4 bases from V and 8 bases from J, the junction contained 6 bases not matched to a gene. CDR1 SEHNR and CDR2 FQNEAQ come from the germline V gene (reference sequence). The DNA of the CDR3 is TGTGCCAGCAGCTGGGGACAGGGCCTATATTCACCCCTCCACTTT. Its translation: CASSWGQGLYSPLHF.

This sequence joins TRBV11-2 and TRBJ2-3; TRBD2 agrees at 8 bases. The J segment lost 2 bases and the V segment lost 3 bases, leaving 10 bases of the junction unmatched. From germline, CDR1 is SGHAT and CDR2 FQNNGV. CDR3 size: 17 residues. Written as DNA, the CDR3 is TGTGCCAGCAGCTTTTGGCCTAGCGGGCCCAACACAGATACGCAGTATTTT. This encodes CASSFWPSGPNTDTQYF.

This sequence joins TRBV6-1 and TRBJ1-1, with D hard to call. This CDR3 spans 13 amino acids. Germline CDR1 is MNHNS and CDR2 is SASEGT. V gave up 3 bases and J gave up 5 bases, with 10 bases separating them. The CDR3 DNA is TGTGCCAGCAGTGAGGACTCTATTACTGAAGCTTTCTTT. Protein product: CASSEDSITEAFF.

The chain recombines TRBV28 with TRBJ1-1; D unresolved. Germline loops: CDR1 MDHEN, CDR2 SYDVKM. The CDR3 has 14 amino acids. V lost 7 bases, J lost 1 base, and 13 bases lay in between. The CDR3 coding sequence is TGTGCCAGCATACTTCGCGGGCCGAACACTGAAGCTTTCTTT. It specifies CASILRGPNTEAFF.

The V call is TRBV7-2, the J call TRBJ2-7; D is unclear. This CDR3 spans 14 amino acids. Germline-derived CDR1 and CDR2 are SGHTA and FQGNSA. The ends were cut back, 3 bases at V and 6 bases at J, with 15 bases in the middle. Here the CDR3 reads CASSLSVSSSEQYF. The CDR3 DNA reads as TGTGCCAGCAGCTTGTCTGTGAGCTCGAGCGAGCAGTACTTC.

This clone was picked up a small number of times. This chain uses TRBV3-1 (or the pseudogene TRBV3-2) with TRBJ1-5; D is perhaps TRBD1 (6 bases). The germline gives CDR1 LGHDT, CDR2 YNNKEL (reference sequence). The length of the CDR3 is 12 residues. Trimming removed 5 bases from V and 8 bases from J, with 10 bases in between. The CDR3 here is CASSDTGKPQHF. CDR3 coding DNA: TGTGCCAGCAGCGATACAGGGAAGCCCCAGCATTTT.

The CDR3 DNA sequence: TGTGCCAGCAGCTTAAGAGCGGGAGGTTCCTACGAGCAGTACTTC. Protein sequence: CASSLRAGGSYEQYF. V usage is TRBV11-2 and J usage is TRBJ2-7; 9 bases fit TRBD2. The germline V gene has CDR1 SGHAT and CDR2 FQNNGV. Germline trimming cut 2 bases from V and 1 base from J; bases unmatched to any gene: 3. The CDR3 contains 15 residues.

This clone was observed at least ten times. The chain combines TRBV9 with TRBJ2-1; D gene unclear. The CDR3 loop spans 14 amino acids. From germline, CDR1 is SGDLS and CDR2 YYNGEE. V was pared by 3 bases and J by 6 bases, with 13 bases between. CDR3 sequence reads: CASSASLASNEQFF. The CDR3 region has the DNA TGTGCCAGCAGCGCCTCGCTTGCGTCCAATGAGCAGTTCTTC.

This chain connects TRBV6-5 to TRBJ1-4, with 8 bases lining up with TRBD1. J was trimmed by 7 bases and V by 5 bases; bases with no gene match: 6. The CDR3 loop spans 14 amino acids. Germline-derived CDR1 and CDR2 are MNHEY and SVGAGI. The CDR3 spells CASSPGTGPEKLFF. CDR3 nucleotides: TGTGCCAGCAGTCCCGGGACAGGCCCTGAAAAACTGTTTTTT.

The chain is built from TRBV7-2 and TRBJ2-3; 12 positions match TRBD2. The CDR3 totals 14 residues. Germline V gene data show CDR1 as SGHTA and CDR2 as FQGNSA. The J segment lost 8 bases and the V segment lost 2 bases, leaving 2 bases of the junction unmatched. CDR3 DNA sequence: TGTGCCAGCAGCTTATTACTAGCGGGGGGTACGCAGTATTTT. Protein: CASSLLLAGGTQYF.

The chain is built from TRBV5-4 and TRBJ2-7, with 8 positions matching TRBD2. The CDR3 is 17 amino acids. CDR1 and CDR2 (germline): SGHNT, YYREEE (reference sequence). J lost 3 bases, V lost 0 bases, and 11 bases had no gene match. Here the CDR3 DNA reads TGTGCCAGCAGCTTGGGGGGCGCGGGGGGCCGCTACTACGAGCAGTACTTC. Translated, it gives CASSLGGAGGRYYEQYF.

The rearrangement joins TRBV3-1 (or the pseudogene TRBV3-2) to TRBJ2-3; 8 nucleotides line up with TRBD1. Trimming removed 10 bases from V and 3 bases from J; junction bases left unmatched: 3. Germline V gene lookup returns CDR1 LGHDT and CDR2 YNNKEL (reference sequence). The CDR3 consists of 12 residues. CDR3 DNA: TGTGCCACTACAGGGGGTACAGATACGCAGTATTTT. It translates to CATTGGTDTQYF.

The rearrangement links TRBV3-1 (or the pseudogene TRBV3-2) to TRBJ2-5; D unresolved. The germline CDR1 and CDR2 sequences are LGHDT and YNNKEL (reference sequence). Trimming stripped 1 base from V and 9 bases from J, with 9 bases between. CDR3 length equals 12 residues. The CDR3 DNA reads as TGTGCCAGCAGCCAAGGGCAGAATTCCCAGTACTTC. This gives the protein CASSQGQNSQYF.

The chain couples TRBV18 to TRBJ1-4, with a weak D call TRBD1 (6 bases). The germline V gene encodes CDR1 KGHSH and CDR2 LQKENI. Trimming removed 3 bases at V and 7 bases at J, with 21 bases between. The CDR3 is 17 residues long. DNA of the CDR3: TGTGCCAGCTCACCGGTATCTGGGGGCGCTTCTAGTGAAAAACTGTTTTTT. Its protein product is CASSPVSGGASSEKLFF. The entire variable domain, with the rest obtained from reference TRBV18 and TRBJ1-4, is as follows: NAGVMQNPRHLVRRRGQEARLRCSPMKGHSHVYWYRQLPEEGLKFMVYLQKENIIDESGMPKERFSAEFPKEGPSILRIQQVVRGDSAAYFCASSPVSGGASSEKLFFGSGTQLSVL.

The genes are TRBV7-3 and TRBJ1-3, with D tentatively TRBD1 (5 bases). The CDR3 length is 16 residues. V shed 5 bases and J shed 2 bases, with 16 bases lying between them. CDR1 and CDR2 (germline): SGHTA, FQGTGA. The CDR3 DNA reads TGTGCCAGCAGCGCTATCGGGGGATACGCTGGAAACACCATATATTTT. This codes for CASSAIGGYAGNTIYF. The complete variable domain, with remaining parts taken from reference TRBV7-3 and TRBJ1-3, reads GAGVSQTPSNKVTEKGKYVELRCDPISGHTALYWYRQSLGQGPEFLIYFQGTGAADDSGLPNDRFFAVRPEGSVSTLKIQRTERGDSAVYLCASSAIGGYAGNTIYFGEGSWLTVV.

The chain combines TRBV9 with TRBJ1-1; D ambiguous. Germline CDR1 SGDLS, CDR2 YYNGEE. The CDR3 sequence is 17 residues long. V was shortened by 4 bases and J by 5 bases, with 24 bases between the two germline ends. The CDR3 spells CASSPRPFVSGGTEAFF. The DNA for the CDR3 is TGTGCCAGCAGCCCCCGCCCTTTTGTTAGTGGCGGGACTGAAGCTTTCTTT.

V gene TRBV30 combines with J gene TRBJ2-7; D perhaps matches TRBD1 (5 bases). The germline V gene has CDR1 GTSNPN and CDR2 SVGIG (reference sequence). Trimming removed 1 base at V and 2 bases at J, with 12 bases between. There are 14 residues in the CDR3. Here the CDR3 DNA reads TGTGCCTGGAGTGAAGGGGCAGGGACCTACGAGCAGTACTTC. The encoded protein is CAWSEGAGTYEQYF.